This passage covers 4 T cell receptor beta chains from one sample sequenced in a study of OX40 agonist ivuxolimab in advanced cancers. TCRdb's copy holds only in-frame clones and misses some; the assay was immunoSEQ multiplex PCR. The sample has about 70,000 clones; approximately 90% are singletons. Sequencing used CD4+ or CD8+ T cells sorted from blood, obtained in a trial of the OX40 agonist ivuxolimab. These TCRs come from an adult with an advanced solid tumor such as melanoma, head and neck, liver or kidney cancer.

The genes are TRBV11-3 and TRBJ1-1, with D hard to call. The CDR3 extends over 13 amino acids. V dropped 5 bases and J dropped 5 bases, with 12 bases sitting between them. Germline values: CDR1 SGHNT, CDR2 YENEEA. CDR3 coding DNA: TGTGCCAGCAGCCCCATGAGTGGGACTGAAGCTTTCTTT. Translation: CASSPMSGTEAFF.

The V call is TRBV27, the J call TRBJ1-4; D gene uncertain. The ends were cut back, 5 bases at V and 7 bases at J, with 5 bases in the middle. This CDR3 is built from 11 residues. Germline loops: CDR1 MNHEY, CDR2 SMNVEV (reference sequence). This chain's CDR3 is CASSRGEKLFF. As DNA, the CDR3 is TGTGCCAGCAGTCGGGGTGAAAAACTGTTTTTT.

The chain carries TRBV19 and TRBJ2-7, with D maybe TRBD2 (5 bases). The CDR3 is made up of 16 amino acids. CDR1 LNHDA and CDR2 SQIVND come from the germline V gene (reference sequence). Trimming pared 5 bases from V and 6 bases from J, leaving 23 bases between. For the CDR3, the DNA is TGTGCCAGTAGTCATCACCCCCGAAGGGTCGGGGTCGAGCAGTACTTC. This gives the protein CASSHHPRRVGVEQYF.

CDR3 sequence: CASSLVGGADGYTF. The DNA of the CDR3 is TGTGCCAGCAGCTTAGTCGGGGGGGCGGATGGCTACACCTTC. V usage is TRBV7-6 and J usage is TRBJ1-2; D is possibly TRBD1 (6 bases). This CDR3 contains 14 residues. Germline V gene data show CDR1 as SGHVS and CDR2 as FNYEAQ. The V gene lost 1 base and the J gene lost 6 bases, with 12 bases spanning the gap.